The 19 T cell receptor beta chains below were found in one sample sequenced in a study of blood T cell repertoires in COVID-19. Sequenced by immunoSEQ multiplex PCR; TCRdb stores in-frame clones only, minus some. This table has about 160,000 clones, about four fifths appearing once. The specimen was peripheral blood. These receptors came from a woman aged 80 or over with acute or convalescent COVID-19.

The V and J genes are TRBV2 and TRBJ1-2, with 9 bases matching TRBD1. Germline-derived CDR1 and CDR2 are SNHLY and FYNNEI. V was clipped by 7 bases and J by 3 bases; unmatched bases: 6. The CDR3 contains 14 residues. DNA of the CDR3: TGTGCCAGCACCAGCACAGGGGGCGACTATGGCTACACCTTC. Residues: CASTSTGGDYGYTF.

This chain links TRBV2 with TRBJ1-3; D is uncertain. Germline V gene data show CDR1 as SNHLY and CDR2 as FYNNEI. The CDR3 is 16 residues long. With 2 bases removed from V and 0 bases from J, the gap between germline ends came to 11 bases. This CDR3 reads CASSEFLLSSGNTIYF. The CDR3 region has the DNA TGTGCCAGCAGTGAATTCCTGTTGAGCTCTGGAAACACCATATATTTT.

DNA for the CDR3: TGTGCCAGCAGTTTAATCCCCTTGGGAAGCGGAGCCTGGGATGAGCAGTTCTTC. Protein: CASSLIPLGSGAWDEQFF. The chain employs TRBV28 and TRBJ2-1; D perhaps matches TRBD2 (5 bases). Germline V gives CDR1 MDHEN, CDR2 SYDVKM. The CDR3 extends over 18 amino acids. V shed 2 bases and J shed 8 bases, with 25 bases lying between them.

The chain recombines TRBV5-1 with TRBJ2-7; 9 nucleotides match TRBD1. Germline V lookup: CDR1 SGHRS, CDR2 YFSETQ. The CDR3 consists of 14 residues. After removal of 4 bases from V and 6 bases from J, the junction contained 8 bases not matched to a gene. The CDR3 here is CASSNSGTGREQYF. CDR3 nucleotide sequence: TGCGCCAGCAGCAACTCCGGGACAGGGCGCGAGCAGTACTTC.

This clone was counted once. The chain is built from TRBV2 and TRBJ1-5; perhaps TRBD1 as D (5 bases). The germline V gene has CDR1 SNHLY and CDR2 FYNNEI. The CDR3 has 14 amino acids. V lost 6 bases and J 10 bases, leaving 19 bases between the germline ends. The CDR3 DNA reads TGTGCCAGCAGCGAGTCCCCAGGGAGGAAACCCCAGCATTTT. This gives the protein CASSESPGRKPQHF.

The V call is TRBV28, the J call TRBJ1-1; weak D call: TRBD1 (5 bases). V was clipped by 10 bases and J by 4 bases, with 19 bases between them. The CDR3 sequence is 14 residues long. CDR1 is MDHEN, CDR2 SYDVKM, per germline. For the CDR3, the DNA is TGTGCCACCTCACGAGTCCAGGGCATCACTGAAGCTTTCTTT. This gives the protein CATSRVQGITEAFF.

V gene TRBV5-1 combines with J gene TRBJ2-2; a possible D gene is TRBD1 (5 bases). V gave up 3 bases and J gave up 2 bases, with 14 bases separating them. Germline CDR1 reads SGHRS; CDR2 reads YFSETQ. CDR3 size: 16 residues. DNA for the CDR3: TGCGCCAGCAGCTCTCGGACATTTTTTAACACCGGGGAGCTGTTTTTT. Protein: CASSSRTFFNTGELFF.

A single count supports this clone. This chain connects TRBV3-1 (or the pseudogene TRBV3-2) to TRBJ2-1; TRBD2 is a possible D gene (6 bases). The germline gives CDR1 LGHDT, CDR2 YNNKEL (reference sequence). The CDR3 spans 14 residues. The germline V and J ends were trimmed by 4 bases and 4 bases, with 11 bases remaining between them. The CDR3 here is CASSRGAGYNEQFF. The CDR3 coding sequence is TGTGCCAGCAGCCGCGGGGCAGGGTACAATGAGCAGTTCTTC.

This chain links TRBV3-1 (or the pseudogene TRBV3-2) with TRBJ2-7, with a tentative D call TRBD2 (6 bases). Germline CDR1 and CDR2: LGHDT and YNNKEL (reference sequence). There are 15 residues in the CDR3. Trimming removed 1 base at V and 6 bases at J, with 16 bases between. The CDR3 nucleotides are TGTGCCAGCAGCCAAGTTTCCGGGATCGGGAGCGAGCAGTACTTC. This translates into CASSQVSGIGSEQYF.

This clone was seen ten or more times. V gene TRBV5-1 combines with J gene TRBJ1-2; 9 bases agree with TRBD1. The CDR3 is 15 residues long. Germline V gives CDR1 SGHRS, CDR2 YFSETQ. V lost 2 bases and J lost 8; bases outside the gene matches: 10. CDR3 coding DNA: TGCGCCAGCAGCTTCGGCCCGGGACAGGGCCGGGGCTACACCTTC. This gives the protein CASSFGPGQGRGYTF. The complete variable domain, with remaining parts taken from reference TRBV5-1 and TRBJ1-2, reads KAGVTQTPRYLIKTRGQQVTLSCSPISGHRSVSWYQQTPGQGLQFLFEYFSETQRNKGNFPGRFSGRQFSNSRSEMNVSTLELGDSALYLCASSFGPGQGRGYTFGSGTRLTVV.

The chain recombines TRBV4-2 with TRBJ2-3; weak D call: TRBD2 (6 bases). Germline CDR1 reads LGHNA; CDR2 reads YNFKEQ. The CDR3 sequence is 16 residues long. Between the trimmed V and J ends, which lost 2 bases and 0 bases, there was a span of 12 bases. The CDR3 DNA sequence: TGTGCCAGCAGCCAACCGGGAGCCTCTAGCACAGATACGCAGTATTTT. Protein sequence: CASSQPGASSTDTQYF.

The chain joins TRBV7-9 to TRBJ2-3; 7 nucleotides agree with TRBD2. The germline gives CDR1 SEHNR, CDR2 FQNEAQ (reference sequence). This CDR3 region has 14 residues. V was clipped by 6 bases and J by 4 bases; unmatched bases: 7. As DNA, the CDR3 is TGTGCCAGCAGTCCTCAACGGGGGGCAGATACGCAGTATTTT. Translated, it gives CASSPQRGADTQYF.

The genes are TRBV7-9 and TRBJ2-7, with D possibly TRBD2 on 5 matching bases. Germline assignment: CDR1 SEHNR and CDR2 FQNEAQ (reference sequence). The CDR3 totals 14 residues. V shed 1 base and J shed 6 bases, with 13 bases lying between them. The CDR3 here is CASSLGGREGEQYF. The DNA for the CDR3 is TGTGCCAGCAGCTTAGGTGGTAGAGAGGGCGAGCAGTACTTC.

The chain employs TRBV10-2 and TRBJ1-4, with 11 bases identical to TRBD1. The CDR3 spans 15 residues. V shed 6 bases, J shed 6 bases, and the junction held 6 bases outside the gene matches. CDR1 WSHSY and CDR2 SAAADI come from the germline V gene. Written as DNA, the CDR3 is TGCGCCAGCAGAAGGGGACAGGGGGGCGATGAAAAACTGTTTTTT. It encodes CASRRGQGGDEKLFF.

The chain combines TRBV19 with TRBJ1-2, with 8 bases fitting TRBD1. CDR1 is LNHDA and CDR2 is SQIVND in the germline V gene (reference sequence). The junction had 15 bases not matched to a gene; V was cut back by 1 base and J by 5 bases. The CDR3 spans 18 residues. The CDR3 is CASSIARTGIISQYGYTF. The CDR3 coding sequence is TGTGCCAGTAGTATAGCGAGGACAGGGATTATCTCTCAGTATGGCTACACCTTC.

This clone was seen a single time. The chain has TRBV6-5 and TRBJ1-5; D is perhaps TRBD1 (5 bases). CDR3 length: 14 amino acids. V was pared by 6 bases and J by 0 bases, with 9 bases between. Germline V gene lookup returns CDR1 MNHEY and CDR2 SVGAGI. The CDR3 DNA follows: TGTGCCAGCAGGGACACAAATAGCAATCAGCCCCAGCATTTT. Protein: CASRDTNSNQPQHF.

The CDR3 bases are TGTGCCAGCAGCTTGAGCGGTGCAGGGGTCTCCTACGAGCAGTACTTC. The encoded protein is CASSLSGAGVSYEQYF. The chain is built from TRBV5-6 and TRBJ2-7, with D possibly TRBD1 on 6 matching bases. Germline-derived CDR1 and CDR2 are SGHDT and YYEEEE. The CDR3 is 16 residues long. Trimming pared 1 base from V and 0 bases from J, leaving 14 bases between. Full variable domain (outside the CDR3, taken from reference TRBV5-6 and TRBJ2-7): DAGVTQSPTHLIKTRGQQVTLRCSPKSGHDTVSWYQQALGQGPQFIFQYYEEEERQRGNFPDRFSGHQFPNYSSELNVNALLLGDSALYLCASSLSGAGVSYEQYFGPGTRLTVT.

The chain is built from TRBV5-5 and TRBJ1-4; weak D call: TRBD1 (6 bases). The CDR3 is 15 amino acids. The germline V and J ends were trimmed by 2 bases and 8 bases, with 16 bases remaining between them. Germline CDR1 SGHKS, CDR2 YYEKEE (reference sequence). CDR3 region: CASSFSGEGYEKLFF. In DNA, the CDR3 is TGTGCCAGCAGCTTTTCAGGGGAGGGGTACGAAAAACTGTTTTTT.

The CDR3 DNA reads TGTGCCAGCAGTGAGTGGCGGGGAAAAGAGACCCAGTACTTC. It specifies CASSEWRGKETQYF. This chain joins TRBV2 and TRBJ2-5; D might be TRBD2 (6 bases). CDR3 length: 14 amino acids. Germline values: CDR1 SNHLY, CDR2 FYNNEI. Between the trimmed V and J ends, which lost 3 bases and 3 bases, there was a span of 11 bases.